A single sample is the source of the 10 T cell receptor beta chains below, sequenced in a study of blood T cells in healthy people across ages. Then a second PCR, running roughly 7 to 11 cycles, was carried out with a sample-barcoded 5' primer and a J-beta primer mix. TCRdb reprocessed the 5' RACE reads via MiXCR and lists one record per CDR3 protein. The sample holds around 790,000 distinct CDR3 sequences; roughly 44% are singletons and the top ten take roughly 18%. The specimen sequenced was blood. All receptors come from a man in his 60s in good health.

DNA of the CDR3: TGCAGTGCTCGGAGACAGGGGGCAACTAATGAAAAACTGTTTTTT. The encoded protein is CSARRQGATNEKLFF. The rearrangement joins TRBV20-1 to TRBJ1-4; the match to TRBD1 covers 9 bases. The germline V gene has CDR1 DFQATT and CDR2 SNEGSKA (reference sequence). CDR3 length: 15 residues. V lost 5 bases, J lost 0 bases, and 4 bases stayed unmatched.

This clonotype has at least ten counts. The chain couples TRBV10-3 to TRBJ2-5; possible D gene TRBD1, 5 bases. This CDR3 comprises 13 residues. The V and J ends lost 6 bases and 7 bases respectively, with 15 bases between them. CDR1 ENHRY and CDR2 SYGVKD come from the germline V gene. Here the CDR3 DNA reads TGTGCCATCAGCTTAGGGGATACGGGGACCCAGTACTTC. Protein product: CAISLGDTGTQYF.

The chain carries TRBV19 and TRBJ2-6; D perhaps matches TRBD1 (5 bases). This CDR3 is 19 amino acids long. Germline-derived CDR1 and CDR2 are LNHDA and SQIVND (reference sequence). Trimming cost V 5 bases and J 1 base, with 21 bases left between them. CDR3 sequence reads: CASSSQSGLIGSGANVLTF. CDR3 coding DNA: TGTGCCAGTAGTTCCCAGTCAGGGTTAATCGGTTCTGGGGCCAACGTCCTGACTTTC.

This clonotype was observed a few times. The junction departs from the called germline gene at one end, perhaps through a read error. The chain links TRBV5-1 to TRBJ2-4; possibly TRBD1 or TRBD2 for D (6 bases each). The CDR3 is 17 residues long. Germline V lookup: CDR1 SGHRS, CDR2 YFSETQ. CDR3 protein: CASTLGGRSFAKNIQYF. CDR3 coding DNA: TGCGCCAGCACCTTGGGGGGCCGATCCTTTGCCAAAAACATTCAGTACTTC.

J is TRBJ1-6 and V is TRBV7-2, with no clear D. The germline V gene encodes CDR1 SGHTA and CDR2 FQGNSA. The CDR3 length is 14 residues. Trimming cost V 5 bases and J 10 bases, with 15 bases left between them. Here the CDR3 reads CASSPRRGGSPLHF. CDR3 DNA sequence: TGTGCCAGCAGCCCTAGGCGGGGAGGATCACCCCTCCACTTT.

As regards this clonotype: A junction boundary mismatches the germline segment, possibly from a read error. The chain is built from TRBV3-1 and TRBJ2-1; D could derive from TRBD1 or TRBD2 (5 bases each). Germline CDR1 is LGHDT and CDR2 is YNNKEL (reference sequence). The CDR3 runs to 14 residues. This CDR3 is CASSVGTEYNKQFF. The CDR3 region has the DNA TGTGCCAGCAGCGTGGGGACCGAATACAATAAGCAGTTCTTC.

This clonotype has a handful of counts. The rearrangement links TRBV30 to TRBJ2-7; 9 bases match TRBD1. CDR1 and CDR2 from the germline V gene are GTSNPN and SVGIG (reference sequence). The CDR3 runs to 14 residues. J was trimmed by 5 bases and V by 2 bases; bases with no gene match: 7. DNA of the CDR3: TGTGCCTGGAGTAGGGACAGGGTTAAGGACGAGCAGTACTTC. Translation: CAWSRDRVKDEQYF.

This chain links TRBV7-3 with TRBJ2-3; 15 bases match TRBD2. This CDR3 is 17 amino acids long. Germline V gene data show CDR1 as SGHTA and CDR2 as FQGTGA. V was clipped by 5 bases and J by 7 bases; unmatched bases: 10. CDR3 bases: TGTGCCAGCAGCCCCGGACTAGCGGGGGGGCCCAATAATACGCAGTATTTT. Its protein product is CASSPGLAGGPNNTQYF. Combining the CDR3 with reference TRBV7-3 and TRBJ2-3 gives the whole variable domain GAGVSQTPSNKVTEKGKYVELRCDPISGHTALYWYRQSLGQGPEFLIYFQGTGAADDSGLPNDRFFAVRPEGSVSTLKIQRTERGDSAVYLCASSPGLAGGPNNTQYFGPGTRLTVL.

About this clonotype: A clone one base away is much larger, so this may be a read error. The chain recombines TRBV14 with TRBJ2-1, with D perhaps TRBD2 (8 bases). The V and J ends lost 4 bases and 13 bases respectively, with 26 bases between them. There are 16 residues in the CDR3. The germline gives CDR1 SGHDN, CDR2 FVKESK. The CDR3 sequence: CASSRTGQWERETQFF. For the CDR3, the DNA is TGTGCCAGCAGCCGGACGGGACAGTGGGAGCGGGAGACCCAGTTCTTC.

V usage is TRBV20-1 and J usage is TRBJ2-3; D ambiguous. Germline V lookup: CDR1 DFQATT, CDR2 SNEGSKA (reference sequence). The CDR3 contains 15 residues. Trimming removed 2 bases from V and 2 bases from J, with 14 bases in between. The chain's CDR3 is CSARSAAYPTDTQYF. The CDR3 DNA follows: TGCAGTGCTAGATCGGCAGCCTACCCCACAGATACGCAGTATTTT.